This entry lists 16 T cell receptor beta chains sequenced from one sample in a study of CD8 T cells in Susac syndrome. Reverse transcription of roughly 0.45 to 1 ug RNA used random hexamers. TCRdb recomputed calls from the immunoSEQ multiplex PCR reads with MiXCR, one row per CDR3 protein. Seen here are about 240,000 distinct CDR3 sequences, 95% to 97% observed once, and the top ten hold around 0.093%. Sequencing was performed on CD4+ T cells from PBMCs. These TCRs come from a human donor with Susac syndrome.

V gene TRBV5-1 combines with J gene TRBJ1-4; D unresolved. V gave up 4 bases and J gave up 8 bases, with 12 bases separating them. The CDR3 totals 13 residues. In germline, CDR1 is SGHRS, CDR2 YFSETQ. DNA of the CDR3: TGCGCCAGCAGCAGGGAGGGCGAAGAAAAACTGTTTTTT. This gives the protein CASSREGEEKLFF.

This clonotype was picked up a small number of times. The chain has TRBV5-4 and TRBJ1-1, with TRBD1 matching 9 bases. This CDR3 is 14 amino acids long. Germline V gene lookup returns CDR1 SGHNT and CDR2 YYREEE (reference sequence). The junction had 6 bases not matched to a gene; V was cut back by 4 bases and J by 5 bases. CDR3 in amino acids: CASSPRDRVTEAFF. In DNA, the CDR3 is TGTGCCAGCAGCCCCAGGGACAGGGTGACTGAAGCTTTCTTT.

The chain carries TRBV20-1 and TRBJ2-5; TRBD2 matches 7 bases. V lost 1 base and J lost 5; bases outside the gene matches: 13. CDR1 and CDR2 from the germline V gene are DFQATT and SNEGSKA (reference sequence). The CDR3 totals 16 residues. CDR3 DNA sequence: TGCAGTGCTAGAGTTTATAGCGGGCCCACCCGGGAGACCCAGTACTTC. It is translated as CSARVYSGPTRETQYF.

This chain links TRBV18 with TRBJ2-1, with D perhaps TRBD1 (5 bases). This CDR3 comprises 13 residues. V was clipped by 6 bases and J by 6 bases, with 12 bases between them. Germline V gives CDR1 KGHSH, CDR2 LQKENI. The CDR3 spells CASSLAQGNEQFF. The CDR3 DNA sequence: TGTGCCAGCTCGCTCGCCCAGGGCAATGAGCAGTTCTTC.

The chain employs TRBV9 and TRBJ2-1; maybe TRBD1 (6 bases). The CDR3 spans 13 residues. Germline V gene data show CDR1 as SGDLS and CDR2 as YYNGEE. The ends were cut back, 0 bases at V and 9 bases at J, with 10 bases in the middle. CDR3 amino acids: CASSVDRVTEQFF. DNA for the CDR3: TGTGCCAGCAGCGTAGACAGGGTGACTGAGCAGTTCTTC.

The CDR3 reads CAISGTDTQYF. In nucleotides, the CDR3 is TGTGCCATCAGTGGCACAGATACGCAGTATTTT. The V and J genes are TRBV10-3 and TRBJ2-3; D is unclear. CDR1 ENHRY and CDR2 SYGVKD come from the germline V gene. V was clipped by 4 bases and J by 1 base, with 0 bases between them. The CDR3 covers 11 residues.

The CDR3 DNA is TGTGCCAGCAGTGACAGCGGCTACACCTTC. Encoded protein: CASSDSGYTF. The genes are TRBV28 and TRBJ1-2; the D gene is possibly TRBD1 (5 bases). There are 10 residues in the CDR3. CDR1 and CDR2 from the germline V gene are MDHEN and SYDVKM. Trimming took off 5 bases at V and 8 bases at J, with 6 bases between the two ends.

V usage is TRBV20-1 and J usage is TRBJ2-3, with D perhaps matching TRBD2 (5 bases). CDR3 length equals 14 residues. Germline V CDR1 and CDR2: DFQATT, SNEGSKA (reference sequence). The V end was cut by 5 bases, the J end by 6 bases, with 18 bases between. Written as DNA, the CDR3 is TGCAGTGCTTTGGGCGGGCTCCCATTCGATACGCAGTATTTT. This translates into CSALGGLPFDTQYF.

The CDR3 coding sequence is TGCAGCGGGGGGGCCGATGGGCAGCCCCAGCATTTT. Amino acid sequence: CSGGADGQPQHF. The rearrangement links TRBV29-1 to TRBJ1-5; a weak D match, TRBD1 (6 bases). Per germline, CDR1 SQVTM and CDR2 ANQGSEA. V shed 7 bases and J shed 7 bases, with 14 bases lying between them. The CDR3 runs 12 residues.

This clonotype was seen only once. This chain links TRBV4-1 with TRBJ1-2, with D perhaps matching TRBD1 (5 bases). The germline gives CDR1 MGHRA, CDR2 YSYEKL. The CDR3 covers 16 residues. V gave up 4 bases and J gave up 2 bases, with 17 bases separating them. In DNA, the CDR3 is TGCGCCAGCAGCCCCTACTCCCGTCAGGGCAACTATGGCTACACCTTC. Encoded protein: CASSPYSRQGNYGYTF.

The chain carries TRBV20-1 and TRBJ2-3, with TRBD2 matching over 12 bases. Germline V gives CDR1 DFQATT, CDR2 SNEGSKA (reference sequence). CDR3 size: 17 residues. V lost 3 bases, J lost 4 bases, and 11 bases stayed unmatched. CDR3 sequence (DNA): TGCAGTGCTAGTCCCCCTAGCGGGAGGGCCAGGGCAGATACGCAGTATTTT. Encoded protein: CSASPPSGRARADTQYF.

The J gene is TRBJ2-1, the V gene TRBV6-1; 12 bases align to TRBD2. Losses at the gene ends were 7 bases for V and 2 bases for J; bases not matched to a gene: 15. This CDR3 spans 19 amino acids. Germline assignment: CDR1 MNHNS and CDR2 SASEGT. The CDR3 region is CASTLRLAGGRAPYNEQFF. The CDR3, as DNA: TGTGCCAGCACCCTCCGGCTAGCGGGAGGGCGAGCCCCCTACAATGAGCAGTTCTTC.

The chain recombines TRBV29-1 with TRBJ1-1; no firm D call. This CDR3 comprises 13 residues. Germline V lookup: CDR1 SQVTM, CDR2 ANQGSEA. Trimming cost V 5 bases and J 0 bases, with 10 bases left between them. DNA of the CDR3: TGCAGCGTTAACAAGGGCATGAACACTGAAGCTTTCTTT. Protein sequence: CSVNKGMNTEAFF.

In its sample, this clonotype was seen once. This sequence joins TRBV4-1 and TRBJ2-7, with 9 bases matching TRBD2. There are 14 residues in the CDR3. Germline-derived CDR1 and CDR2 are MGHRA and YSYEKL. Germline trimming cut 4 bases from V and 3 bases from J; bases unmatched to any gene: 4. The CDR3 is CASSRISGSYEQYF. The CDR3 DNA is TGCGCCAGCAGCCGTATTAGCGGGAGCTACGAGCAGTACTTC.

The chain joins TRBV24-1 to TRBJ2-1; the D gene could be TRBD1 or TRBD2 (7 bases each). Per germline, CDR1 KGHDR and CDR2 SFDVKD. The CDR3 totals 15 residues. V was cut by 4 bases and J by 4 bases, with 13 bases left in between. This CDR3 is CATSEAGGAYNEQFF. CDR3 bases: TGTGCCACCAGTGAAGCAGGGGGGGCGTACAATGAGCAGTTCTTC.

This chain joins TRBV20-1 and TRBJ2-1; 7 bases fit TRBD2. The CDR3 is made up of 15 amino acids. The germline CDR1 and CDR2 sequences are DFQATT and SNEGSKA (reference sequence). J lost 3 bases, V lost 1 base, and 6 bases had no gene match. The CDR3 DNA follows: TGCAGTGCTAGAGGGCTAGCGGCGTACTACAATGAGCAGTTCTTC. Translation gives CSARGLAAYYNEQFF.